This T cell receptor (beta chain) was identified during a study of vaccination and CD4 T cells after COVID-19. Study-level background: Overlapping spike peptides of SARS-CoV-2, HCoV-NL63, HCoV-OC43 and HCoV-229E were used, and cells were stimulated with them.

The CDR3 consists of 15 residues. Losses at the gene ends were 1 base for V and 4 bases for J; bases not matched to a gene: 4. Per germline, CDR1 MNHNS and CDR2 SASEGT. This clonotype has a handful of counts. Its antigen remains unidentified. Indicated treatment: approximately nine-day PBMC culture with coronavirus spike peptide pools or control peptides (ViraFEST assay). IL-2 (approximately 10 IU/ml) and peptide pools (roughly 10 ug/ml) were added to cultures of approximately 2 million PBMCs per well. The Oncomine TCR Beta short-read assay was applied to DNA of cultured CD4+ T cells. One entry per CDR3 protein results from TCRdb running MiXCR on the PCR reads. This table has 20,000 or so distinct CDR3 sequences, 55% appearing once.

The sequenced sample consisted of CD4+ T cells from blood, cultured in vitro. The sequence was obtained from a human donor who had recovered from COVID-19. The chain combines TRBV6-1 with TRBJ2-5; 9 nucleotides match TRBD2. The CDR3 here is CASSEGSGGGETQYF. CDR3 nucleotides: TGTGCCAGCAGTGAAGGTAGCGGGGGTGGAGAGACCCAGTACTTC.